These 26 T cell receptor beta chains came from one sample sequenced in a study of cytomegalovirus exposure and HLA in healthy donors. 60 Vbeta and 13 Jbeta primers were used in PCR. Produced via immunoSEQ multiplex PCR; TCRdb's table is partial and in-frame only. Across about 49,000 clones, the top ten clones capture 9.5% to 15% of the sample. Sequenced input: PBMCs. The receptors were sampled from a young man in good health and CMV-seropositive.

The rearrangement links TRBV7-2 to TRBJ1-3; TRBD1 agrees at 8 bases. Per germline, CDR1 SGHTA and CDR2 FQGNSA. The ends lost 1 base at V and 6 bases at J; junction bases unmatched: 5. This CDR3 has 15 amino acids. CDR3 DNA sequence: TGTGCCAGCAGCTTAGTTGGACAGGGAGTAAACACCATATATTTT. It encodes CASSLVGQGVNTIYF.

The chain is built from TRBV4-2 and TRBJ1-4; no definite D call. Deletions cut 3 bases from V and 0 bases from J, with 5 bases between. The CDR3 runs to 14 residues. CDR1 LGHNA and CDR2 YNFKEQ come from the germline V gene. This CDR3 reads CASSQEATNEKLFF. The DNA for the CDR3 is TGTGCCAGCAGCCAGGAGGCAACTAATGAAAAACTGTTTTTT.

The chain recombines TRBV7-9 with TRBJ2-7, with D unclear. This CDR3 has 13 residues. Between the trimmed V and J ends, which lost 4 bases and 2 bases, there was a span of 9 bases. The germline V gene has CDR1 SEHNR and CDR2 FQNEAQ (reference sequence). The CDR3 DNA reads as TGTGCCAGCAGCTCCACACCACCCTACGAGCAGTACTTC. Its translation is CASSSTPPYEQYF.

The chain is built from TRBV18 and TRBJ2-7, with TRBD2 matching over 8 bases. CDR3 length: 17 residues. The germline V gene encodes CDR1 KGHSH and CDR2 LQKENI. Trimming cost V 2 bases and J 5 bases; bases outside gene matches: 14. CDR3 sequence: CASSPLSRGLAGHEQYF. CDR3 bases: TGTGCCAGCTCACCATTGAGTCGGGGGCTAGCGGGCCACGAGCAGTACTTC.

This rearrangement joins TRBV6-1 to TRBJ2-3; 10 nucleotides match TRBD2. There are 15 residues in the CDR3. Germline CDR1 and CDR2: MNHNS and SASEGT. Trimming cost V 0 bases and J 4 bases; bases outside gene matches: 1. The CDR3 protein is CASSEAAGGPDTQYF. CDR3 DNA sequence: TGTGCCAGCAGTGAAGCAGCGGGAGGGCCAGATACGCAGTATTTT.

The rearrangement links TRBV6-5 to TRBJ1-1, with D perhaps matching TRBD1 (5 bases). The CDR3 covers 14 residues. V was pared by 6 bases and J by 4 bases, with 15 bases between. Germline lookup yields CDR1 MNHEY and CDR2 SVGAGI. In DNA, the CDR3 is TGTGCCAGCAGCAAGGCCGGGGGAGGCACTGAAGCTTTCTTT. It codes for CASSKAGGGTEAFF.

The chain employs TRBV6-4 and TRBJ2-3, with 8 bases fitting TRBD2. The length of the CDR3 is 14 residues. Germline trimming cut 4 bases from V and 0 bases from J; bases unmatched to any gene: 0. Germline V CDR1 and CDR2: MRHNA, SNTAGT. CDR3 coding DNA: TGTGCCAGCAGTGCTAGCGGGAGCACAGATACGCAGTATTTT. Its translation: CASSASGSTDTQYF.

V usage is TRBV25-1 and J usage is TRBJ2-7, with TRBD2 matching over 12 bases. CDR1 and CDR2 from the germline V gene are MGHDK and SYGVNS. This CDR3 is 16 amino acids long. V shed 4 bases and J 6 bases; nucleotides not matched to a gene: 10. CDR3 in DNA: TGTGCCAGCAGTGCCACCCCTAGCGGGAGGGCGGTCGAGCAGTACTTC. Its protein product is CASSATPSGRAVEQYF.

V is TRBV27 and J is TRBJ2-7, with a weak D call TRBD1 (6 bases). Trimming cost V 3 bases and J 2 bases, with 11 bases left between them. CDR1 MNHEY and CDR2 SMNVEV come from the germline V gene (reference sequence). The CDR3 has 14 residues. The CDR3 sequence: CASSLRDTTYEQYF. CDR3 sequence (DNA): TGTGCCAGCAGTTTGAGGGACACCACCTACGAGCAGTACTTC.

The chain has TRBV23-1 and TRBJ2-3; 7 bases are a match to TRBD2. TRBV23-1 carries the ORF label, with uncertain function. The trim removed 4 bases at V and 4 bases at J, leaving 5 bases unmatched. The CDR3 spans 14 residues. The CDR3 sequence: CASSRGEGSDTQYF. Written as DNA, the CDR3 is TGCGCCAGCAGTCGAGGGGAGGGCTCAGATACGCAGTATTTT.

This chain uses TRBV10-3 with TRBJ2-5; possible D gene TRBD2, 6 bases. V dropped 4 bases and J dropped 0 bases, with 9 bases sitting between them. The CDR3 is 14 amino acids. Looked up from germline, CDR1 is ENHRY and CDR2 is SYGVKD. As DNA, the CDR3 is TGTGCCATCAGTGCGGGGGAGTACCAAGAGACCCAGTACTTC. It translates to CAISAGEYQETQYF.

The chain couples TRBV6-6 to TRBJ1-1, with D uncertain. V shed 6 bases and J shed 5 bases, with 10 bases lying between them. The germline V gene encodes CDR1 MNHNY and CDR2 SVGAGI (reference sequence). The CDR3 loop spans 12 amino acids. The CDR3 nucleotides are TGTGCCAGCAGCCGAATCGAGACTGAAGCTTTCTTT. Its protein product is CASSRIETEAFF.

CDR3 sequence (DNA): TGCAGCGTCCGTCCCGGGACAGGGTCTTATGGCTACACCTTC. As protein: CSVRPGTGSYGYTF. The genes are TRBV29-1 and TRBJ1-2; TRBD1 matches at 9 bases. The CDR3 consists of 14 residues. Trimming removed 6 bases from V and 5 bases from J; junction bases left unmatched: 10. Per the germline V gene, CDR1 is SQVTM and CDR2 is ANQGSEA.

The chain is built from TRBV30 and TRBJ2-5; 11 bases map to TRBD2. The CDR3 covers 16 residues. Germline CDR1 is GTSNPN and CDR2 is SVGIG (reference sequence). J gave up 2 bases and V 2 bases, and 7 bases lay outside the gene matches. The CDR3 nucleotides read TGTGCCTGGAGTCGACTAGCGGGGTATGGGCAAGAGACCCAGTACTTC. This gives the protein CAWSRLAGYGQETQYF.

This rearrangement joins TRBV4-1 to TRBJ2-6; 7 bases agree with TRBD1. The V gene's germline CDR1 is MGHRA and CDR2 YSYEKL. After removal of 4 bases from V and 2 bases from J, the junction contained 8 bases not matched to a gene. CDR3 length: 17 amino acids. The CDR3 region has the DNA TGCGCCAGCAGCCTCGTACAGGGGCACCCTGGGGCCAACGTCCTGACTTTC. Translated: CASSLVQGHPGANVLTF.

The chain employs TRBV30 and TRBJ1-5, with a tentative D call TRBD1 (5 bases). Trimming took off 7 bases at V and 4 bases at J, with 14 bases between the two ends. Germline assignment: CDR1 GTSNPN and CDR2 SVGIG (reference sequence). This CDR3 has 13 residues. The CDR3 DNA sequence: TGTGCCTTGGGCCCGGGGGGGAATCAGCCCCAGCATTTT. Protein: CALGPGGNQPQHF.

The chain has TRBV30 and TRBJ1-2; D is perhaps TRBD1 (6 bases). Germline V CDR1 and CDR2: GTSNPN, SVGIG (reference sequence). The CDR3 consists of 13 residues. The V gene lost 0 bases and the J gene lost 6 bases, with 11 bases spanning the gap. In DNA, the CDR3 is TGTGCCTGGAGTGTAGGGACAACGGATGGCTACACCTTC. This encodes CAWSVGTTDGYTF.

The chain employs TRBV7-9 and TRBJ2-3; D possibly corresponds to TRBD1 (6 bases). CDR1 is SEHNR and CDR2 is FQNEAQ in the germline V gene (reference sequence). The CDR3 spans 17 residues. Trimming removed 2 bases from V and 2 bases from J, with 17 bases in between. CDR3 residues: CASSLLQGVLYTDTQYF. In DNA, the CDR3 is TGTGCCAGCAGCTTACTACAGGGAGTACTTTACACAGATACGCAGTATTTT.

The chain uses TRBV5-1 and TRBJ2-1; 14 positions agree with TRBD2. Per the germline V gene, CDR1 is SGHRS and CDR2 is YFSETQ. The CDR3 contains 18 residues. V shed 3 bases, J shed 4 bases, and the junction held 9 bases outside the gene matches. The DNA for the CDR3 is TGCGCCAGCAGCTGGACTAGCGGGAGGTCCTCCCCTTACAATGAGCAGTTCTTC. This encodes CASSWTSGRSSPYNEQFF.

CDR3 in amino acids: CASSPQGSSASYNEQFF. CDR3 coding DNA: TGTGCCAGCAGCCCCCAGGGTTCGAGCGCTTCCTACAATGAGCAGTTCTTC. V and J are TRBV7-8 and TRBJ2-1; TRBD1 is a possible D gene (5 bases). Trimming stripped 5 bases from V and 1 base from J, with 18 bases between. The CDR3 covers 17 residues. Germline V gene data show CDR1 as SGHVS and CDR2 as FQNEAQ.

This sequence joins TRBV7-2 and TRBJ2-1; 15 nucleotides align to TRBD2. Germline V CDR1 and CDR2: SGHTA, FQGNSA. V lost 5 bases and J lost 10; bases outside the gene matches: 9. The CDR3 runs 16 residues. CDR3 coding DNA: TGTGCCAGCAGCCTTAGCGGACTAGCGGGAGGGCGCGAGCAGTTCTTC. Amino acids: CASSLSGLAGGREQFF.

CDR3 sequence reads: CASSVGLAASTDTQYF. The CDR3 DNA reads TGTGCCAGCAGTGTAGGACTAGCGGCTAGCACAGATACGCAGTATTTT. This chain joins TRBV2 and TRBJ2-3, with TRBD2 matching 10 bases. Losses at the gene ends were 4 bases for V and 0 bases for J; bases not matched to a gene: 4. The CDR3 is 16 amino acids. The germline CDR1 and CDR2 sequences are SNHLY and FYNNEI.

The chain uses TRBV30 and TRBJ1-1; D is unresolved. The germline gives CDR1 GTSNPN, CDR2 SVGIG (reference sequence). The CDR3 is made up of 15 amino acids. Trimming took off 4 bases at V and 1 base at J, with 16 bases between the two ends. The CDR3 nucleotides are TGTGCCTGGAATTTTATCATGACACGGAACACTGAAGCTTTCTTT. It is translated as CAWNFIMTRNTEAFF.

The rearrangement uses TRBV5-1 and TRBJ1-1, with 7 bases matching TRBD1. The trim removed 0 bases at V and 3 bases at J, leaving 8 bases unmatched. The germline CDR1 and CDR2 sequences are SGHRS and YFSETQ. The length of the CDR3 is 16 residues. CDR3 loop: CASSLDRGKVYTEAFF. DNA of the CDR3: TGCGCCAGCAGCTTGGACAGGGGAAAGGTTTACACTGAAGCTTTCTTT.

The V gene is TRBV27, the J gene TRBJ2-3, with 12 bases lining up with TRBD2. Germline CDR1 reads MNHEY; CDR2 reads SMNVEV (reference sequence). CDR3 length equals 17 residues. V trimming: 4 bases; J trimming: 6 bases; junction bases outside the gene matches: 11. In DNA, the CDR3 is TGTGCCAGCAGTTCCTTGACTAGCGGGAGAGGGGGCGATACGCAGTATTTT. It yields the protein CASSSLTSGRGGDTQYF.

V and J are TRBV6-1 and TRBJ1-2; D gene unclear. The CDR3 totals 14 residues. V lost 3 bases to trimming and J lost 8 bases, with 16 bases between them. CDR1 MNHNS and CDR2 SASEGT come from the germline V gene. CDR3 sequence: CASSEERERNGYTF. Written as DNA, the CDR3 is TGTGCCAGCAGTGAGGAGAGGGAAAGAAACGGCTACACCTTC.